This TCR beta chain is drawn from a study of T-cell memory formation after mild COVID-19. Between the trimmed V and J ends, which lost 0 bases and 7 bases, there was a span of 12 bases. The CDR3 sequence is 14 residues long. Germline CDR1 and CDR2: MNHEY and SVGAGI. Using its own MiXCR run on the 5' RACE reads, TCRdb lists one record per CDR3 protein. The sample holds around 320,000 distinct CDR3 sequences, just under 20% seen once. This clonotype showed up just a few times. The sequence derives from a man younger than 35 who had mild COVID-19 (a few samples of this study predate the infection). Cell type and time point are not known. Sequenced input: PBMCs or a T cell subset sorted from them (not recorded which). The gene calls are TRBV6-5 and TRBJ2-5, with a possible D match to TRBD2 (5 bases). The CDR3 DNA reads TGTGCCAGCAGTTACTCGACGGTTCGGGGGACCCAGTACTTC. Its protein product is CASSYSTVRGTQYF.